The present T cell receptor beta chain was sequenced within a study of early T cells in non-severe SARS-CoV-2 infection. Overall study: Unpaired chains resulted from sequencing bulk RNA of unsorted whole blood.

Researchers attached unique molecular identifiers to individual cDNA molecules. TCRdb reprocessed the 5' RACE reads via MiXCR and lists one record per CDR3 protein. The table includes tens of thousands of distinct CDR3 sequences, 5.7% detected once. About this clonotype: What it recognizes is unknown. Relative to the germline gene, one junction end is altered; a read error may explain this.

CDR3 length: 13 residues. From germline, CDR1 is SGHTA and CDR2 FQGNSA. Notes on the study in general: Using VDJdb, the matching emphasized anti-spike CD8 responses while missing private and CD4 specificities.

The V gene is TRBV7-2, the J gene TRBJ1-3; D call uncertain. The sample here was whole blood, taken at baseline. This clonotype originated in an adult who was a healthcare worker with PCR-confirmed SARS-CoV-2 infection or an uninfected control (not recorded which). The CDR3 here is CASSLAGGYTIYF. CDR3 nucleotide sequence: TGTGCCAGCAGCCTAGCCGGCGGATACACCATATATTTT. The full variable domain, its missing parts supplied by reference TRBV7-2 and TRBJ1-3, is GAGVSQSPSNKVTEKGKDVELRCDPISGHTALYWYRQSLGQGLEFLIYFQGNSAPDKSGLPSDRFSAERTGGSVSTLTIQRTQQEDSAVYLCASSLAGGYTIYFGEGSWLTVV.